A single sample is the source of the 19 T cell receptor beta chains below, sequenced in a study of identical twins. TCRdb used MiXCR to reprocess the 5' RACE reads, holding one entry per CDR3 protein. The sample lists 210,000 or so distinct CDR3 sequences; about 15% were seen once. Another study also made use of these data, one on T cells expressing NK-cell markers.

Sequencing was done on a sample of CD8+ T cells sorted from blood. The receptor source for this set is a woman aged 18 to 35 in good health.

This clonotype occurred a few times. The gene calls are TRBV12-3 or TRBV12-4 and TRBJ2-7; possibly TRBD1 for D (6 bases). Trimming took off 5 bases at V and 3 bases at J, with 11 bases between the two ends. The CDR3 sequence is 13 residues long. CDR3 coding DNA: TGTGCCAGCAGTCCGACACAGGGCTACGAGCAGTACTTC. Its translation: CASSPTQGYEQYF.

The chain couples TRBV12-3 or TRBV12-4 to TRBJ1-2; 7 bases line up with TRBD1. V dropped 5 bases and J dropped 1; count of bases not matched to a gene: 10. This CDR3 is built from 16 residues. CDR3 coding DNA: TGTGCCAGCAGTCTGCCTCCGGGACAGCATAACTATGGCTACACCTTC. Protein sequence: CASSLPPGQHNYGYTF.

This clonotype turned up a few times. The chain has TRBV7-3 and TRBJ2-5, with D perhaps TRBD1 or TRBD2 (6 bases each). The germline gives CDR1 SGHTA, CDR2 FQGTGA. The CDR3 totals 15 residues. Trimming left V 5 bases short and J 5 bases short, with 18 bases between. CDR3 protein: CASSHLGGAGETQYF. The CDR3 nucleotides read TGTGCCAGCAGCCATCTCGGGGGCGCGGGGGAGACCCAGTACTTC.

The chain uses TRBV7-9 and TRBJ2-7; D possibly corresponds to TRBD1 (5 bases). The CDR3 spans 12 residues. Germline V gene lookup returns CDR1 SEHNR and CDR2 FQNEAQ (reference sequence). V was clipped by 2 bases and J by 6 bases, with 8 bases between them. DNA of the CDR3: TGTGCCAGCAGCTTAAGGGGAACCGAGCAGTACTTC. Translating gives CASSLRGTEQYF.

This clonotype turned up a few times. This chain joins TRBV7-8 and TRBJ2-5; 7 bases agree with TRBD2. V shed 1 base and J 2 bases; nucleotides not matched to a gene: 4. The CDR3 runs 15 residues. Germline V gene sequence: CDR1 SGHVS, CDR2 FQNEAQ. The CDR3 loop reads CASSLERGLQETQYF. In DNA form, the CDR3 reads TGTGCCAGCAGCTTAGAGCGGGGACTACAAGAGACCCAGTACTTC.

The CDR3 sequence: CASSLWTVEQYF. DNA for the CDR3: TGTGCCAGCAGCCTCTGGACAGTCGAGCAGTACTTC. The chain links TRBV5-6 to TRBJ2-7, with D possibly being TRBD1 (6 bases). The CDR3 has 12 amino acids. The germline V gene encodes CDR1 SGHDT and CDR2 YYEEEE. V dropped 4 bases and J dropped 6 bases, with 11 bases sitting between them.

DNA for the CDR3: TGCAGTGCTAGATCCAGCGGGACAGAGTACGAGCAGTACTTC. Its translation: CSARSSGTEYEQYF. V gene TRBV20-1 combines with J gene TRBJ2-7, with D perhaps assigned TRBD1 or TRBD2 (7 bases each). The CDR3 extends over 14 amino acids. V was cut by 2 bases and J by 4 bases, with 15 bases left in between. CDR1 is DFQATT and CDR2 is SNEGSKA in the germline V gene (reference sequence).

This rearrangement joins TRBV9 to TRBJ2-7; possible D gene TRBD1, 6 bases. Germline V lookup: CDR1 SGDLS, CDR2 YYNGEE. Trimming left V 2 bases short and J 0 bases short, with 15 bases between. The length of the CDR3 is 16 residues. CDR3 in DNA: TGTGCCAGCAGCGTGGGCCCAGGGGTCACCTCCTACGAGCAGTACTTC. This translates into CASSVGPGVTSYEQYF.

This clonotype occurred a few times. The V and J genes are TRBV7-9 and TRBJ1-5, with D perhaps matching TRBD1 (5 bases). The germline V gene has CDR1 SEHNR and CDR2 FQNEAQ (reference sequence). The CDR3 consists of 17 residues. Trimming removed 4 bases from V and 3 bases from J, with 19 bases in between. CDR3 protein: CASSSSTGAVANQPQHF. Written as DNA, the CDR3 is TGTGCCAGCAGCTCGTCGACCGGGGCTGTCGCCAATCAGCCCCAGCATTTT.

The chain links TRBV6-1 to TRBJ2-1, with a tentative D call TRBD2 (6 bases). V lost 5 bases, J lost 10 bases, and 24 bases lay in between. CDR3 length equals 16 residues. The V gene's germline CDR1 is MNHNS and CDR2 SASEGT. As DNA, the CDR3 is TGTGCCAGCAGTCCCCCAGGTGGGACTTCGCTATTGGAGCAGTTCTTC. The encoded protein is CASSPPGGTSLLEQFF.

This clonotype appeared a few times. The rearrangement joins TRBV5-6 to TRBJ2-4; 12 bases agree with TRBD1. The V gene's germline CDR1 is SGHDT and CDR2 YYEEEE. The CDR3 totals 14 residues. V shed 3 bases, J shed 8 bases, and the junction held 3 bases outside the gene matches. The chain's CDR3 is CASSSGQGADIQYF. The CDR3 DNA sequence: TGTGCCAGCAGCTCGGGACAGGGGGCGGACATTCAGTACTTC.

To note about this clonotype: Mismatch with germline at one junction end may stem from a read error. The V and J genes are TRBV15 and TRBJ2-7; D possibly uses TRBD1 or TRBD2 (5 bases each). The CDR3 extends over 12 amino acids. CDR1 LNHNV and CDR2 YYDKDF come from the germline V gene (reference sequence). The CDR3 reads CATSGGSSEQYF. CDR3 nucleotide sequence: TGTGCCACCAGTGGGGGTTCCTCCGAGCAGTACTTC. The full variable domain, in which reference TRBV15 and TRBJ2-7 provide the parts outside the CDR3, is DAMVIQNPRYQVTQFGKPVTLSCSQTLNHNVMYWYQQKSSQAPKLLFHYYDKDFNNEADTPDNFQSRRPNTSFCFLDIRSPGLGDTAMYLCATSGGSSEQYFGPGTRLTVT.

The CDR3 coding sequence is TGTGCCGTTCCCCCACTAGCGGAGGGCGGGGAGCTGTTTTTT. Its protein product is CAVPPLAEGGELFF. The rearrangement uses TRBV12-3 or TRBV12-4 and TRBJ2-2; 8 bases are shared with TRBD2. The CDR3 contains 14 residues. Germline trimming cut 11 bases from V and 7 bases from J; bases unmatched to any gene: 12.

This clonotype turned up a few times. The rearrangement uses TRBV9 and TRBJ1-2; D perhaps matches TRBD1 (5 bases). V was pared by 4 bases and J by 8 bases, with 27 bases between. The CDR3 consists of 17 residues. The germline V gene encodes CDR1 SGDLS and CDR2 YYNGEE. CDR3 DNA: TGTGCCAGCAGCCTAGAGGGACGCTTCCCCCGGAGGTACGGCTACACCTTC. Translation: CASSLEGRFPRRYGYTF.

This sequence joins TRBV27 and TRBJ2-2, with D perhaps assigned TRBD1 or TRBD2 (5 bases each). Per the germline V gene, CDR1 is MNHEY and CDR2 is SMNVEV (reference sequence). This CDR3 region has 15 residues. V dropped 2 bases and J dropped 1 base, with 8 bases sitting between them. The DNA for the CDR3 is TGTGCCAGCAGTTTAGGGACCAGGAACACCGGGGAGCTGTTTTTT. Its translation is CASSLGTRNTGELFF.

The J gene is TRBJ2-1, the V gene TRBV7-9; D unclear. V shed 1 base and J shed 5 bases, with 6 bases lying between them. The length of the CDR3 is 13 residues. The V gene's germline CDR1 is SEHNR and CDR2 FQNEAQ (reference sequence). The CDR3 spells CASSLGVNNEQFF. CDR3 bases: TGTGCCAGCAGCTTAGGAGTAAACAATGAGCAGTTCTTC.

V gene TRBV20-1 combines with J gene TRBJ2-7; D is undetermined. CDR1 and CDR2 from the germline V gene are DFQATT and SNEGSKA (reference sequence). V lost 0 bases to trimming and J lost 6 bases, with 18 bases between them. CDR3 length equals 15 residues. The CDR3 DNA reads TGCAGTGCTAGAGACCCTAATAGGTCCTACGGCGAGCAGTACTTC. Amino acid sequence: CSARDPNRSYGEQYF.

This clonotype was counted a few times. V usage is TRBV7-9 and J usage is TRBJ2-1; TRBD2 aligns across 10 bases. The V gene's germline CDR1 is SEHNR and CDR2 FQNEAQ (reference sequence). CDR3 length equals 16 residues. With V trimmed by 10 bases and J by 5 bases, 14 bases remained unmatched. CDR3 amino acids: CATYNGTSAINNEQFF. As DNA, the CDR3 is TGTGCCACATATAATGGGACTAGCGCAATAAACAATGAGCAGTTCTTC.

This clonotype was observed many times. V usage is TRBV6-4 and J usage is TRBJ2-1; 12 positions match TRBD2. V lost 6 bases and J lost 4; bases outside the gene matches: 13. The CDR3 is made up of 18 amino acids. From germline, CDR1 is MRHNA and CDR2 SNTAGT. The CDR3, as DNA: TGTGCCAGCAGCAGAGGACTAGCGGGGATTCATGGGTACAATGAGCAGTTCTTC. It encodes CASSRGLAGIHGYNEQFF.